Presented here are 27 T cell receptor beta chains from one specimen sequenced in a study of cytotoxic CD8 clonotypes in ibrutinib-treated CLL. Here immunoSEQ multiplex PCR was the method, and the copy in TCRdb shows in-frame clones only, minus some. The repertoire holds over 140,000 clones, with around 81% as singletons. The specimen comprised PBMCs, sampled after 36 months of ibrutinib treatment. The receptor source for this set is a human donor with chronic lymphocytic leukemia.

This chain joins TRBV6-5 and TRBJ1-1; D might be TRBD1 (5 bases). Looked up from germline, CDR1 is MNHEY and CDR2 is SVGAGI. This CDR3 region has 14 residues. V dropped 6 bases and J dropped 8 bases, with 19 bases sitting between them. The CDR3 DNA reads as TGTGCCAGCAGCCTACAGGTACCCTCCCCCGAAGCTTTCTTT. Protein: CASSLQVPSPEAFF.

The rearrangement links TRBV23-1 to TRBJ2-6; D gene ambiguous. TRBV23-1 is noted as an ORF with a role that remains uncertain. The CDR3 totals 20 residues. The V end was cut by 0 bases, the J end by 0 bases, with 18 bases between. The CDR3 DNA is TGCGCCAGCAGTCAATCAGGCGGCCCAGGCGCCAGCTCTGGGGCCAACGTCCTGACTTTC. Translated, it gives CASSQSGGPGASSGANVLTF.

The V gene is TRBV27, the J gene TRBJ2-7, with D perhaps TRBD2 (5 bases). Germline values: CDR1 MNHEY, CDR2 SMNVEV (reference sequence). This CDR3 is built from 14 residues. Deletions cut 4 bases from V and 5 bases from J, with 15 bases between. The CDR3 bases are TGTGCCAGCAGTTGGGCCCGGGCTAGCCACGAGCAGTACTTC. Residues: CASSWARASHEQYF.

This clone is a singleton in its sample. The sample carries other DNA sequences with the same CDR3. The V and J genes are TRBV6-6 and TRBJ2-7; D call uncertain. The CDR3 spans 11 residues. Germline lookup yields CDR1 MNHNY and CDR2 SVGAGI (reference sequence). Trimming shortened V by 0 bases and J by 7 bases, and 4 bases separated the two germline ends. The CDR3 DNA reads as TGTGCCAGCAGTTACTCGGGTGAGCAGTACTTC. Its protein product is CASSYSGEQYF.

V is TRBV25-1 and J is TRBJ1-2; 8 bases agree with TRBD1. Germline V gives CDR1 MGHDK, CDR2 SYGVNS. The CDR3 runs 14 residues. Trimming took 1 base from V and 6 from J; bases not matched to a gene: 4. CDR3 in amino acids: CASSEWTGTHGYTF. CDR3 DNA sequence: TGTGCCAGCAGTGAATGGACAGGGACTCATGGCTACACCTTC.

The sample holds a few counts of this clone. V usage is TRBV4-2 and J usage is TRBJ1-5; 8 nucleotides align to TRBD1. Germline lookup yields CDR1 LGHNA and CDR2 YNFKEQ. The CDR3 totals 16 residues. The trim removed 0 bases at V and 6 bases at J, leaving 7 bases unmatched. The CDR3 nucleotides are TGTGCCAGCAGCCAAGATCTGACAGGGGCACGTCAGCCCCAGCATTTT. It codes for CASSQDLTGARQPQHF.

This clone was observed a few times. The gene calls are TRBV7-9 and TRBJ1-2; unclear D gene. Deletions cut 4 bases from V and 4 bases from J, with 10 bases between. The CDR3 is made up of 13 amino acids. Per the germline V gene, CDR1 is SEHNR and CDR2 is FQNEAQ (reference sequence). The CDR3 DNA sequence: TGTGCCAGCAGCTCCCAATTGGGCTATGGCTACACCTTC. Amino acids: CASSSQLGYGYTF.

Only a few counts were recorded for this clone. V gene TRBV4-1 combines with J gene TRBJ1-3; 8 bases fit TRBD1. CDR1 is MGHRA, CDR2 YSYEKL, per germline. CDR3 size: 19 residues. With V trimmed by 0 bases and J by 0 bases, 10 bases remained unmatched. Written as DNA, the CDR3 is TGCGCCAGCAGCCAAGATCCAGGGGGCCCCCATTCCTCTGGAAACACCATATATTTT. Protein: CASSQDPGGPHSSGNTIYF.

Only a few counts were recorded for this clone. This rearrangement joins TRBV2 to TRBJ1-5, with D tentatively TRBD1 (5 bases). Trimming cost V 7 bases and J 4 bases, with 11 bases left between them. This CDR3 has 13 residues. CDR1 and CDR2 (germline): SNHLY, FYNNEI. CDR3 sequence reads: CASTGSENQPQHF. The CDR3 coding sequence is TGTGCCAGCACAGGGTCGGAGAATCAGCCCCAGCATTTT.

The V call is TRBV6-5, the J call TRBJ1-1; D may be TRBD1 (5 bases). V shed 0 bases and J shed 10 bases, with 18 bases lying between them. Per germline, CDR1 MNHEY and CDR2 SVGAGI. This CDR3 has 15 amino acids. The CDR3 nucleotides read TGTGCCAGCAGTTACTCGGCTTCCCCCCCTGGGGGAGCTTTCTTT. It codes for CASSYSASPPGGAFF.

The chain is built from TRBV30 and TRBJ1-2, with 7 bases lining up with TRBD1. There are 16 residues in the CDR3. V shed 2 bases and J 8 bases; nucleotides not matched to a gene: 17. Germline CDR1 and CDR2: GTSNPN and SVGIG (reference sequence). The CDR3 region is CAWSLGQVLSAKGYTF. The DNA for the CDR3 is TGTGCCTGGAGTCTCGGACAGGTCCTATCTGCGAAGGGCTACACCTTC.

The chain has TRBV5-8 and TRBJ2-3; 9 nucleotides line up with TRBD2. The CDR3 totals 14 residues. CDR1 is SGHTS and CDR2 is YDEGEE in the germline V gene. Unmatched junction bases numbered 4, after V lost 4 bases and J lost 4 bases. CDR3 protein: CASSRGGAPDTQYF. The CDR3 nucleotides are TGTGCCAGCAGCCGCGGGGGGGCCCCAGATACGCAGTATTTT.

In its sample, this clone was seen a few times. This chain uses TRBV6-5 with TRBJ1-1; possible D gene TRBD1, 6 bases. V lost 6 bases and J 0 bases, leaving 11 bases between the germline ends. The CDR3 covers 14 residues. The germline V gene has CDR1 MNHEY and CDR2 SVGAGI. CDR3 bases: TGTGCCAGCAGATCGACAGGCCTGAACACTGAAGCTTTCTTT. It is translated as CASRSTGLNTEAFF.

V and J are TRBV11-2 and TRBJ2-3, with a tentative D call TRBD1 (5 bases). Germline assignment: CDR1 SGHAT and CDR2 FQNNGV. The CDR3 loop spans 11 amino acids. The ends were cut back, 5 bases at V and 9 bases at J, with 9 bases in the middle. The CDR3 loop reads CASSQQGTQYF. The CDR3 nucleotides are TGTGCCAGCAGCCAGCAGGGAACGCAGTATTTT.

The genes are TRBV5-4 and TRBJ2-5; D remains ambiguous. The length of the CDR3 is 14 residues. Looked up from germline, CDR1 is SGHNT and CDR2 is YYREEE (reference sequence). Trimming shortened V by 0 bases and J by 3 bases, and 9 bases separated the two germline ends. CDR3 amino acids: CASSLVGSKETQYF. CDR3 bases: TGTGCCAGCAGCTTGGTGGGCAGCAAAGAGACCCAGTACTTC.

This chain uses TRBV5-1 with TRBJ2-5; 9 positions agree with TRBD1. The CDR3 consists of 14 residues. Germline values: CDR1 SGHRS, CDR2 YFSETQ. After removal of 8 bases from V and 4 bases from J, the junction contained 9 bases not matched to a gene. CDR3 residues: CASTGWTGVETQYF. CDR3 coding DNA: TGCGCCAGTACCGGGTGGACAGGGGTAGAGACCCAGTACTTC.

This clone was counted a single time. The gene calls are TRBV13 and TRBJ2-7; D is uncertain. V lost 0 bases and J lost 0, with 6 bases in between. CDR1 is PRHDT and CDR2 is FYEKMQ in the germline V gene (reference sequence). The length of the CDR3 is 14 residues. The CDR3 DNA follows: TGTGCCAGCAGCTTAGGAAGCACCTCCTACGAGCAGTACTTC. This gives the protein CASSLGSTSYEQYF. Drawing the rest from reference TRBV13 and TRBJ2-7, the complete variable domain is AAGVIQSPRHLIKEKRETATLKCYPIPRHDTVYWYQQGPGQDPQFLISFYEKMQSDKGSIPDRFSAQQFSDYHSELNMSSLELGDSALYFCASSLGSTSYEQYFGPGTRLTVT.

The chain carries TRBV18 and TRBJ2-5; the D is unclear. The germline V and J ends were trimmed by 3 bases and 2 bases, with 13 bases remaining between them. The CDR3 extends over 15 amino acids. Germline CDR1 is KGHSH and CDR2 is LQKENI. CDR3 protein: CASSPRQGVQETQYF. The CDR3 region has the DNA TGTGCCAGCTCACCCCGACAAGGTGTTCAAGAGACCCAGTACTTC.

CDR3 loop: CASSFFPGGPSYNEQFF. The CDR3 DNA is TGTGCCAGCAGCTTCTTCCCGGGAGGGCCCTCCTACAATGAGCAGTTCTTC. The chain joins TRBV13 to TRBJ2-1; TRBD2 matches 8 bases. Germline-derived CDR1 and CDR2 are PRHDT and FYEKMQ (reference sequence). Trimming took 3 bases from V and 0 from J; bases not matched to a gene: 7. The CDR3 is 17 residues long.

The rearrangement joins TRBV28 to TRBJ2-1; D is unresolved. V was shortened by 7 bases and J by 3 bases, with 10 bases between the two germline ends. The CDR3 contains 13 residues. Germline V gene sequence: CDR1 MDHEN, CDR2 SYDVKM. CDR3 in DNA: TGTGCCAGCACCCGGAGTAACTACAATGAGCAGTTCTTC. This translates into CASTRSNYNEQFF.

The chain recombines TRBV11-2 with TRBJ2-4, with D maybe TRBD2 (5 bases). V was shortened by 2 bases and J by 6 bases, with 11 bases between the two germline ends. The CDR3 contains 14 residues. The germline gives CDR1 SGHAT, CDR2 FQNNGV. The DNA of the CDR3 is TGTGCCAGCAGCTTATCTTCGGGGATAAACATTCAGTACTTC. The encoded protein is CASSLSSGINIQYF.

This chain uses TRBV10-3 with TRBJ1-1; D gene unclear. The CDR3 loop spans 11 amino acids. Looked up from germline, CDR1 is ENHRY and CDR2 is SYGVKD. V was cut by 8 bases and J by 6 bases, with 10 bases left in between. CDR3 region: CAIGGGAEAFF. CDR3 bases: TGTGCCATCGGAGGAGGCGCTGAAGCTTTCTTT.

This clone was observed a handful of times. The V gene is TRBV9, the J gene TRBJ2-3; D perhaps matches TRBD1 (5 bases). Germline V lookup: CDR1 SGDLS, CDR2 YYNGEE. The CDR3 consists of 14 residues. Trimming shortened V by 3 bases and J by 6 bases, and 14 bases separated the two germline ends. CDR3 protein: CASSASDIRDTQYF. The CDR3 coding sequence is TGTGCCAGCAGCGCTTCGGACATCAGGGATACGCAGTATTTT.

The chain links TRBV19 to TRBJ2-7, with D possibly TRBD1 on 6 matching bases. Trimming took 3 bases from V and 7 from J, leaving 16 bases between them. From germline, CDR1 is LNHDA and CDR2 SQIVND (reference sequence). This CDR3 has 14 amino acids. As DNA, the CDR3 is TGTGCCAGTAGTATCTGGCAGGGGCCGGAAGAGCAGTACTTC. This codes for CASSIWQGPEEQYF.

The genes are TRBV30 and TRBJ1-5; TRBD1 matches at 7 bases. V shed 2 bases and J 10 bases; nucleotides not matched to a gene: 11. The CDR3 contains 14 residues. CDR1 is GTSNPN and CDR2 is SVGIG in the germline V gene (reference sequence). The CDR3 is CAWSQGTAPGPQHF. The CDR3 nucleotides read TGTGCCTGGAGTCAAGGGACAGCCCCAGGTCCCCAGCATTTT.

V is TRBV18 and J is TRBJ1-5, with no clear D. Trimming cost V 0 bases and J 9 bases, with 12 bases left between them. CDR1 is KGHSH and CDR2 is LQKENI in the germline V gene. The CDR3 covers 14 residues. CDR3 bases: TGTGCCAGCTCACCACCAGATGGCGCCGGGCCCCAGCATTTT. Translation gives CASSPPDGAGPQHF.

V usage is TRBV30 and J usage is TRBJ2-7; D may match TRBD1 or TRBD2 (5 bases each). CDR1 is GTSNPN, CDR2 SVGIG, per germline (reference sequence). The ends were cut back, 4 bases at V and 0 bases at J, with 13 bases in the middle. This CDR3 is built from 14 residues. DNA for the CDR3: TGTGCCTGGATGAGGGACGCGAGCTCCTACGAGCAGTACTTC. Translated, it gives CAWMRDASSYEQYF.